The 9 T cell receptor beta chains listed next were all sequenced from one sample in a study of radiotherapy plus CTLA-4 blockade in lung cancer. TCRdb's table, derived via immunoSEQ multiplex PCR, lists solely in-frame clones and lacks some. In the table there are about 88,000 clones, roughly 78% of which are singletons. The sequencing used peripheral blood, collected from a patient treated with radiotherapy plus ipilimumab. Receptors were obtained from a human donor with non-small cell lung cancer that progressed on radiotherapy plus ipilimumab.

The chain couples TRBV5-1 to TRBJ2-2, with TRBD1 as a possible D gene (6 bases). This CDR3 has 16 amino acids. Looked up from germline, CDR1 is SGHRS and CDR2 is YFSETQ. With 2 bases removed from V and 4 bases from J, the gap between germline ends came to 15 bases. CDR3: CASSFEDSRITGELFF. CDR3 sequence (DNA): TGCGCCAGCAGCTTTGAGGACAGTCGGATCACCGGGGAGCTGTTTTTT.

J is TRBJ2-1 and V is TRBV7-2; D remains unclear. The V gene's germline CDR1 is SGHTA and CDR2 FQGNSA. This CDR3 spans 12 amino acids. Trimming stripped 4 bases from V and 6 bases from J, with 7 bases between. CDR3 sequence (DNA): TGTGCCAGCAGCTCCTACATCAATGAGCAGTTCTTC. It specifies CASSSYINEQFF.

The chain is built from TRBV27 and TRBJ2-3, with D possibly being TRBD2 (5 bases). V lost 2 bases, J lost 2 bases, and 14 bases lay in between. Looked up from germline, CDR1 is MNHEY and CDR2 is SMNVEV (reference sequence). The CDR3 runs to 16 residues. The CDR3 protein is CASSLLGGPPTDTQYF. CDR3 DNA: TGTGCCAGCAGTTTACTGGGCGGGCCACCCACAGATACGCAGTATTTT.

The chain couples TRBV5-4 to TRBJ1-1, with 7 positions matching TRBD1. Germline assignment: CDR1 SGHNT and CDR2 YYREEE (reference sequence). J lost 2 bases, V lost 4 bases, and 8 bases had no gene match. The length of the CDR3 is 15 residues. CDR3 DNA: TGTGCCAGCAGCCAGGGGACAGCCCTAAACACTGAAGCTTTCTTT. Protein product: CASSQGTALNTEAFF.

The chain carries TRBV4-1 and TRBJ2-7, with 9 positions matching TRBD1. After removal of 3 bases from V and 3 bases from J, the junction contained 6 bases not matched to a gene. This CDR3 is 15 amino acids long. Germline loops: CDR1 MGHRA, CDR2 YSYEKL. CDR3 amino acids: CASSHEGQGIYEQYF. The CDR3 DNA reads TGCGCCAGCAGCCACGAGGGACAGGGTATCTACGAGCAGTACTTC.

This clone is a singleton in its sample. This rearrangement joins TRBV28 to TRBJ2-2; D gene unclear. The CDR3 contains 13 residues. V lost 6 bases to trimming and J lost 0 bases, with 5 bases between them. In germline, CDR1 is MDHEN, CDR2 SYDVKM. CDR3 region: CASRSPNTGELFF. CDR3 coding DNA: TGTGCCAGCAGATCCCCGAACACCGGGGAGCTGTTTTTT. Full variable domain (missing parts from reference TRBV28 and TRBJ2-2): DVKVTQSSRYLVKRTGEKVFLECVQDMDHENMFWYRQDPGLGLRLIYFSYDVKMKEKGDIPEGYSVSREKKERFSLILESASTNQTSMYLCASRSPNTGELFFGEGSRLTVL.

This chain uses TRBV7-9 with TRBJ1-6; 8 bases agree with TRBD1. The CDR3 loop spans 15 amino acids. J gave up 10 bases and V 0 bases, and 5 bases lay outside the gene matches. The V gene's germline CDR1 is SEHNR and CDR2 FQNEAQ (reference sequence). The CDR3 DNA sequence: TGTGCCAGCAGCTTAGCTCAGGGGGCTAAGTCACCCCTCCACTTT. It encodes CASSLAQGAKSPLHF.

This clone showed up just a few times. J is TRBJ1-5 and V is TRBV19, with D possibly TRBD1 on 5 matching bases. This CDR3 contains 16 residues. CDR1 and CDR2 from the germline V gene are LNHDA and SQIVND (reference sequence). The V gene lost 5 bases and the J gene lost 3 bases, with 17 bases spanning the gap. The CDR3 spells CASSPREGLDNQPQHF. In nucleotides, the CDR3 is TGTGCCAGTAGTCCCCGGGAGGGGTTGGACAATCAGCCCCAGCATTTT.

The chain uses TRBV29-1 and TRBJ2-5, with TRBD2 matching over 7 bases. The junction had 16 bases not matched to a gene; V was cut back by 6 bases and J by 0 bases. Germline V gene lookup returns CDR1 SQVTM and CDR2 ANQGSEA. The CDR3 spans 17 residues. CDR3 sequence (DNA): TGCAGCGTCCTTGGAGGCCCCGCCGGGAGGTACCAAGAGACCCAGTACTTC. Protein product: CSVLGGPAGRYQETQYF.